A selection of T cell receptor beta chains follows, all from one sample in a study of blood T cell repertoires in COVID-19. The method was immunoSEQ multiplex PCR; TCRdb's version includes in-frame clones alone and lacks a portion of them. The repertoire holds approximately 230,000 clones, with around 89% as singletons. Sequences were obtained from PBMCs or T cells enriched from blood (not recorded which). These receptor sequences come from a woman aged 25 to 39 who had recovered from COVID-19. Each CDR3 is given with its conserved first and last residue. The D gene is left open where the match is weak. Size values are once, few and many counts, or a class for expanded clones, and some rows have none.

v_gene	d_gene	abundance	j_gene	CDR3nt	CDR3aa
TRBV4-3	-	-	TRBJ2-5	TGCGCCAGCAGCCAAGATTTCCAGTCTGATACGGAGACCCAGTACTTC	CASSQDFQSDTETQYF
TRBV29-1	-	-	TRBJ1-1	TGCAGCGTCGACCCCGGGAGGGGGAACACTGAAGCTTTCTTT	CSVDPGRGNTEAFF
TRBV9	-	-	TRBJ2-2	TGTGCCAGCAGCGTAGAGCACAGGGCGAACACCGGGGAGCTGTTTTTT	CASSVEHRANTGELFF
TRBV9	-	-	TRBJ1-4	TGTGCCAGCAGCCTAACCGTGGACACAACCGAAAAACTGTTTTTT	CASSLTVDTTEKLFF
TRBV30	-	-	TRBJ1-1	TGTGCCTGGGGGGGAGGACGGACCCTTGAAGCTTTCTTT	CAWGGGRTLEAFF
TRBV7-2	TRBD2	-	TRBJ2-5	TGTGCCAGCAGCTCAGCGGGGGGGGAAGAGACCCAGTACTTC	CASSSAGGEETQYF
TRBV27	-	-	TRBJ2-1	TGTGCCAGCAAGGACTCCGTGTATGTAAATGAGCAGTTCTTC	CASKDSVYVNEQFF
TRBV24-1	TRBD1	-	TRBJ2-1	TGTGCCACCAGTGACCCCGGACAGGGTCGGCAGGATGAGCAGTTCTTC	CATSDPGQGRQDEQFF
TRBV5-1	-	-	TRBJ2-1	TGCGCCAGCAGCTCCAGAATGGATGAGCAGTTCTTC	CASSSRMDEQFF
TRBV6-5	TRBD1	-	TRBJ1-5	TGTGCCAGCGGACCTACAGGGGGCTTCGGTCAGCCCCAGCATTTT	CASGPTGGFGQPQHF
TRBV28	-	-	TRBJ2-2	TGTGCCAGCAGACGACAGGGTAGGAGGGCCGGGGAGCTGTTTTTT	CASRRQGRRAGELFF
TRBV19	TRBD2	-	TRBJ2-4	TGTGCCAGTAGTATCCCGGGACTAGCGGGACTAGCCAAAAACATTCAGTACTTC	CASSIPGLAGLAKNIQYF
TRBV7-2	-	-	TRBJ2-2	TGTGCCAGCAGCTTTATTCCCAACACCGGGGAGCTGTTTTTT	CASSFIPNTGELFF
TRBV15	-	-	TRBJ2-2	TGTGCCACCAGCAGAGATCGGGGGGCCGACGGGGAGCTGTTTTTT	CATSRDRGADGELFF
TRBV12-5	-	-	TRBJ2-1	TGTGCTAGTGGTTCCACTCGACGGGGCTCCTACAATGAGCAGTTCTTC	CASGSTRRGSYNEQFF
TRBV6-6	TRBD1	-	TRBJ2-7	TGTGCCAGCAGTTTATGGACAGGGAAAAACGAGCAGTACTTC	CASSLWTGKNEQYF
TRBV7-2	-	-	TRBJ1-5	TGTGCCAGCACCCTGTTCGAGGATCAGCCCCAGCATTTT	CASTLFEDQPQHF
TRBV2	-	few	TRBJ1-5	TGTGCCAGCAGGGGCAGGACATATAGCAATCAGCCCCAGCATTTT	CASRGRTYSNQPQHF
TRBV15	-	once	TRBJ1-1	TGTGCCACCCAGGCCAGATCGAACACTGAAGCTTTCTTT	CATQARSNTEAFF
TRBV5-4	TRBD1	once	TRBJ2-7	TGTGCCAGCAGCTCCTTCCCACCGACAGGGCGGAACGAGCAGTACTTC	CASSSFPPTGRNEQYF
TRBV5-1	-	-	TRBJ1-5	TGCGCCAGCAGCTTGGAGCCAGGTGGGAGCAATCAGCCCCAGCATTTT	CASSLEPGGSNQPQHF
TRBV19	-	-	TRBJ2-1	TGTGCCAGTAGTATAGGAGGCAGCTCATCCTACAATGAGCAGTTCTTC	CASSIGGSSSYNEQFF
TRBV4-2	-	-	TRBJ2-1	TGTGCCAGCAGAACCAATAGCGGAAGGTCCAATGAGCAGTTCTTC	CASRTNSGRSNEQFF
TRBV5-4	TRBD2	-	TRBJ2-1	TGTGCCAGCAGCTTCACTAGCGGGACCGAGCAGTTCTTC	CASSFTSGTEQFF
TRBV5-1	TRBD2	-	TRBJ2-2	TGCGCCAGCAGCTCTCTAGCGGTGAACACCGGGGAGCTGTTTTTT	CASSSLAVNTGELFF
TRBV7-9	-	few	TRBJ1-6	TGTGCCAGCAGCTTTGGGGGGGATTATAATTCACCCCTCCACTTT	CASSFGGDYNSPLHF